The source of this T cell receptor (beta chain) is a study of T cell repertoires in aging, cancer and after chemotherapy. Multiplex touch-down PCR with TRB-A/B primers amplified rearranged V-D-J TRB sequences. TCRdb analysed the multiplex PCR reads with MiXCR anew, one entry per CDR3 protein. This table holds several thousand distinct CDR3 sequences, 50% to 55% found once. Peripheral blood genomic DNA, not sorted cells or RNA, was the template. This clonotype was obtained from a human donor with a solid tumor. Sequencing was carried out using blood.

CDR3 sequence reads: CASIQGSYEQYF. The CDR3 coding sequence is TGTGCCAGCATCCAGGGGAGCTACGAGCAGTACTTC. V and J are TRBV6-1 and TRBJ2-7, with a tentative D call TRBD1 (6 bases). There are 12 residues in the CDR3. V dropped 7 bases and J dropped 3 bases, with 10 bases sitting between them. Germline-derived CDR1 and CDR2 are MNHNS and SASEGT.